This T cell receptor beta chain originates from a study of human T cells and chemical hapten exposure. The sample holds many counts of this clonotype. Documented time point: patch test 3, about 24 weeks after DPC sensitization. As for treatment: therapeutic diphenylcyclopropenone sensitization with weekly scalp DPC. Deletions cut 0 bases from V and 6 bases from J, with 18 bases between. Germline CDR1 is MGHRA and CDR2 is YSYEKL. CDR3 length: 17 amino acids. TCRdb used MiXCR to reprocess the RACE reads, holding one entry per CDR3 protein. The table has tens of thousands of distinct CDR3 sequences, roughly 10% seen once.

V and J are TRBV4-1 and TRBJ1-5; D is possibly TRBD1 (6 bases). The material was whole blood, obtained in connection with sensitization to the hapten diphenylcyclopropenone (DPC). The origin of this receptor is a woman aged 45-60 years with alopecia areata. Some clones in this sample may be carry-over from other donors' samples. The CDR3 nucleotides read TGCGCCAGCAGCCAAGACGAGGGGGTCCCTGGTGGTCAGCCCCAGCATTTT. This translates into CASSQDEGVPGGQPQHF.